The next 9 T cell receptor beta chains were all read from a single sample in a study of T cells in Graves' hyperthyroidism and ophthalmopathy (dated by TCRdb to the late 2010s). Library preparation was by multiplex PCR. Sequencing used an Illumina HiSeq 2000. TCR beta CDR3 regions were amplified from RNA transcripts. For the first round of RT-PCR on the TCR CDR3, the HTBI primer set was used together with the Qiagen OneStep RT-PCR kit. TCRdb cleaned the public reads at Q25 with fastp, built clones with MiXCR and kept in-frame beta chains. Every CDR3 protein is listed once, alongside the most common genes and DNA of its rows. The sample table contains 300,000 to 350,000 distinct CDR3 sequences; only one count was recorded for under 25% of them. Around half of the sample is in the top ten clones. Sequencing was done on a sample of blood. Receptors originate from a woman aged 45-59 years with Graves' hyperthyroidism.

The chain carries TRBV3-1 and TRBJ2-7; maybe TRBD1 (5 bases). Trimming removed 8 bases from V and 2 bases from J, with 10 bases in between. Germline V lookup: CDR1 LGHDT, CDR2 YNNKEL (reference sequence). The CDR3 extends over 12 amino acids. The CDR3 nucleotides read TGTGCCAGCTCGGACATACCCTACGAGCAGTACTTC. This encodes CASSDIPYEQYF.

This clonotype was counted many times. The V gene is TRBV28, the J gene TRBJ1-2; D call uncertain. Between the trimmed V and J ends, which lost 6 bases and 2 bases, there was a span of 13 bases. In germline, CDR1 is MDHEN, CDR2 SYDVKM. The CDR3 covers 14 residues. This CDR3 reads CASSPRYINYGYTF. As DNA, the CDR3 is TGTGCCAGCAGCCCTCGTTATATCAACTATGGCTACACCTTC.

There are many counts of this clonotype. The chain has TRBV20-1 and TRBJ1-6, with unresolved D. The germline V and J ends were trimmed by 6 bases and 14 bases, with 14 bases remaining between them. Germline CDR1 reads DFQATT; CDR2 reads SNEGSKA (reference sequence). The CDR3 spans 11 residues. CDR3 nucleotides: TGCAGTGCCAAAGTGGGGTGGACCCTCCACTTT. Encoded protein: CSAKVGWTLHF.

This clonotype was seen a few times. The rearrangement joins TRBV6-5 to TRBJ2-2, with a weak D call TRBD1 (6 bases). Between the trimmed V and J ends, which lost 0 bases and 2 bases, there was a span of 10 bases. CDR1 and CDR2 from the germline V gene are MNHEY and SVGAGI. This CDR3 is 16 amino acids long. The CDR3 reads CASSYSTDSNTGELFF. The CDR3 region has the DNA TGTGCCAGCAGTTACTCAACGGACAGCAACACCGGGGAGCTGTTTTTT.

This clonotype occurred many times. The chain uses TRBV20-1 and TRBJ2-7, with unresolved D. The CDR3 is made up of 13 amino acids. V was clipped by 0 bases and J by 3 bases, with 9 bases between them. Germline lookup yields CDR1 DFQATT and CDR2 SNEGSKA (reference sequence). CDR3 in DNA: TGCAGTGCTAGAGATGTGGCGGACTACGAGCAGTACTTC. Translation: CSARDVADYEQYF.

This clonotype was counted at least ten times. The V call is TRBV18, the J call TRBJ1-2; 7 bases match TRBD1. The J segment lost 8 bases and the V segment lost 3 bases, leaving 3 bases of the junction unmatched. Germline CDR1 reads KGHSH; CDR2 reads LQKENI. The CDR3 covers 12 residues. The chain's CDR3 is CASSPTGEGYTF. The DNA for the CDR3 is TGTGCCAGCTCACCTACAGGGGAAGGCTACACCTTC.

This clonotype was recorded at least ten times. A read error may account for a junction end that differs from germline. The V call is TRBV12-3 or TRBV12-4, the J call TRBJ2-2; 7 bases align to TRBD1. The CDR3 covers 15 residues. The CDR3 loop reads CASTLQGSVTGELFF. Written as DNA, the CDR3 is TGTGCCAGCACTTTACAGGGGTCGGTCACCGGGGAGCTGTTTTTT.

This clonotype showed up many times. The chain is built from TRBV5-1 and TRBJ2-1; a possible D gene is TRBD2 (6 bases). The V end lost 3 bases, the J end lost 5 bases, and 9 bases lay between the germline ends. CDR1 is SGHRS and CDR2 is YFSETQ in the germline V gene. The CDR3 is 13 residues long. CDR3 residues: CASSSGLHNEQFF. In DNA form, the CDR3 reads TGCGCCAGCAGCTCGGGACTCCACAATGAGCAGTTCTTC.

This clonotype was detected many times. The rearrangement uses TRBV30 and TRBJ2-5; a possible D gene is TRBD2 (6 bases). Trimming shortened V by 0 bases and J by 5 bases, and 16 bases separated the two germline ends. The germline gives CDR1 GTSNPN, CDR2 SVGIG (reference sequence). This CDR3 region has 15 residues. CDR3 nucleotides: TGTGCCTGGAGTGTACAACCCGGTGGGGGGGAGACCCAGTACTTC. Translation gives CAWSVQPGGGETQYF.